What follows are 17 T cell receptor beta chains derived from one specimen sequenced in a study of spatial heterogeneity in lung cancer. The time point was: blood at routine non-recurrence follow-up after resection. From the 5' RACE reads, TCRdb called clonotypes with MiXCR, one entry per CDR3 protein. The data contain tens of thousands of distinct CDR3 sequences, roughly 8.9% of them singletons. The sample here was PBMCs, taken at follow-up. These receptors all stem from a female donor with early-stage non-small cell lung cancer.

This clonotype has ten or more counts. The genes are TRBV19 and TRBJ2-3, with 7 bases identical to TRBD2. This CDR3 spans 13 amino acids. Germline loops: CDR1 LNHDA, CDR2 SQIVND (reference sequence). J was trimmed by 2 bases and V by 6 bases; bases with no gene match: 2. The CDR3 nucleotides are TGTGCCAGTAGGAGCGGGGCCACAGATACGCAGTATTTT. Translating it yields CASRSGATDTQYF.

V and J are TRBV30 and TRBJ1-4, with TRBD1 matching over 8 bases. In germline, CDR1 is GTSNPN, CDR2 SVGIG (reference sequence). The V gene end was trimmed by 0 bases and the J gene end by 7 bases; junction bases not matched to a gene: 10. CDR3 length: 16 residues. CDR3 nucleotide sequence: TGTGCCTGGAGTGTTGGGCAGGGGGCTGGGGTTGAAAAACTGTTTTTT. Its protein product is CAWSVGQGAGVEKLFF.

This clonotype was recorded at least ten times. The chain has TRBV7-8 and TRBJ2-3; tentatively, D is TRBD2 (6 bases). V lost 5 bases and J lost 6, with 15 bases in between. The CDR3 is 14 amino acids. Germline V CDR1 and CDR2: SGHVS, FQNEAQ. For the CDR3, the DNA is TGTGCCAGCAGCCGGGACTTCGCCTCCGATACGCAGTATTTT. This encodes CASSRDFASDTQYF. The variable domain in full, completed from reference TRBV7-8 and TRBJ2-3, reads GAGVSQSPRYKVAKRGQDVALRCDPISGHVSLFWYQQALGQGPEFLTYFQNEAQLDKSGLPSDRFFAERPEGSVSTLKIQRTQQEDSAVYLCASSRDFASDTQYFGPGTRLTVL.

In this sample, this clonotype turned up a few times. This chain links TRBV29-1 with TRBJ2-5; 7 bases fit TRBD1. The V gene end was trimmed by 5 bases and the J gene end by 3 bases; junction bases not matched to a gene: 3. Germline loops: CDR1 SQVTM, CDR2 ANQGSEA. The CDR3 has 12 residues. CDR3 loop: CSVRDSEETQYF. CDR3 in DNA: TGCAGCGTTCGGGACAGCGAAGAGACCCAGTACTTC.

This clonotype came up many times. This rearrangement joins TRBV3-1 to TRBJ2-5; a possible D gene is TRBD1 (6 bases). The CDR3 is 14 amino acids. Germline lookup yields CDR1 LGHDT and CDR2 YNNKEL (reference sequence). The V end was cut by 0 bases, the J end by 5 bases, with 10 bases between. CDR3 region: CASSQDSGAETQYF. DNA of the CDR3: TGTGCCAGCAGCCAAGATTCAGGGGCCGAGACCCAGTACTTC.

This rearrangement joins TRBV3-1 to TRBJ2-2; D may be TRBD2 (6 bases). V lost 0 bases, J lost 0 bases, and 8 bases lay in between. CDR1 is LGHDT and CDR2 is YNNKEL in the germline V gene (reference sequence). CDR3 length: 16 amino acids. DNA for the CDR3: TGTGCCAGCAGCCAAGATCGCGGGGCGAACACCGGGGAGCTGTTTTTT. Residues: CASSQDRGANTGELFF.

This clonotype has more than one count but fewer than ten. V gene TRBV2 combines with J gene TRBJ2-3, with no clear D. Trimming took off 7 bases at V and 4 bases at J, with 6 bases between the two ends. CDR3 size: 11 residues. Germline CDR1 and CDR2: SNHLY and FYNNEI. CDR3 bases: TGTGCCAGCACGTTTGCAGATACGCAGTATTTT. Its protein is CASTFADTQYF.

This rearrangement joins TRBV25-1 to TRBJ2-2, with 12 bases fitting TRBD1. The CDR3 totals 15 residues. With 9 bases clipped from V and 7 bases from J, the junction kept 9 bases outside the gene matches. CDR1 and CDR2 from the germline V gene are MGHDK and SYGVNS. This CDR3 reads CARAGTGGAGGELFF. CDR3 DNA sequence: TGTGCCAGAGCCGGGACAGGGGGCGCCGGCGGGGAGCTGTTTTTT.

This clonotype came up many times. The chain uses TRBV5-6 and TRBJ2-2; 7 bases fit TRBD2. The CDR3 sequence is 17 residues long. Germline assignment: CDR1 SGHDT and CDR2 YYEEEE. Losses at the gene ends were 0 bases for V and 1 base for J; bases not matched to a gene: 6. Here the CDR3 DNA reads TGTGCCAGCAGCTTGGTGGTGACTAGCAGGAACACCGGGGAGCTGTTTTTT. Its protein product is CASSLVVTSRNTGELFF.

This clonotype occurred many times. This chain connects TRBV5-1 to TRBJ2-2; no firm D call. Between the trimmed V and J ends, which lost 1 base and 6 bases, there was a span of 13 bases. Per the germline V gene, CDR1 is SGHRS and CDR2 is YFSETQ. The CDR3 covers 15 residues. Written as DNA, the CDR3 is TGCGCCAGCAGCTTGAGTCTCTCCCCAGCCGGGGAGCTGTTTTTT. This translates into CASSLSLSPAGELFF.

Only one count was recorded for this clonotype. A much larger clone lies one base from this, so it may be a read error. In nucleotides, the CDR3 is TGTGTCAGCAGCTTGCGGTCCCAAGAGACCCAGTACTTC. Its protein is CVSSLRSQETQYF. This chain uses TRBV7-9 with TRBJ2-5; D is uncertain. Germline lookup yields CDR1 SEHNR and CDR2 FQNEAQ (reference sequence). The CDR3 covers 13 residues. The full variable domain, with the rest looked up from reference TRBV7-9 and TRBJ2-5, is DTGVSQNPRHKITKRGQNVTFRCDPISEHNRLYWYRQTLGQGPEFLTYFQNEAQLEKSRLLSDRFSAERPKGSFSTLEIQRTEQGDSAMYLCVSSLRSQETQYFGPGTRLLVL.

There are many counts of this clonotype. The CDR3 is CAISGQDRSTDTQYF. CDR3 DNA: TGTGCCATCAGTGGACAGGACCGATCCACAGATACGCAGTATTTT. V and J are TRBV10-3 and TRBJ2-3, with D tentatively TRBD1 (6 bases). The CDR3 totals 15 residues. V was cut by 4 bases and J by 2 bases, with 13 bases left in between. The germline V gene has CDR1 ENHRY and CDR2 SYGVKD.

This clonotype was detected only a few times. The rearrangement uses TRBV5-1 and TRBJ1-5; 7 positions match TRBD1. V shed 5 bases, J shed 3 bases, and the junction held 5 bases outside the gene matches. The CDR3 consists of 14 residues. CDR1 SGHRS and CDR2 YFSETQ come from the germline V gene. CDR3 amino acids: CASRPGGDNQPQHF. The CDR3, as DNA: TGCGCCAGCAGGCCAGGGGGTGACAATCAGCCCCAGCATTTT.

This clonotype was found many times. The chain joins TRBV12-3 or TRBV12-4 to TRBJ2-1, with 8 positions matching TRBD2. With 6 bases clipped from V and 9 bases from J, the junction kept 13 bases outside the gene matches. The CDR3 length is 15 residues. The CDR3 DNA follows: TGTGCCAGCAGCCTGGGAGCGGGAGATGTTAGTGAGCAGTTCTTC. This encodes CASSLGAGDVSEQFF.

This clonotype was seen many times. This chain links TRBV12-3 or TRBV12-4 with TRBJ2-7, with 8 bases identical to TRBD2. This CDR3 region has 13 residues. V gave up 6 bases and J gave up 4 bases; unmatched junction bases: 5. CDR3 in amino acids: CASSLTSGYEQYF. Here the CDR3 DNA reads TGTGCCAGCAGCCTCACTAGCGGATACGAGCAGTACTTC.

This clonotype was counted ten times or more. The rearrangement links TRBV18 to TRBJ2-5; TRBD1 agrees at 7 bases. The length of the CDR3 is 13 residues. The germline V gene has CDR1 KGHSH and CDR2 LQKENI. The junction had 1 base not matched to a gene; V was cut back by 5 bases and J by 1 base. CDR3 bases: TGTGCCAGCTCATGGGACAGCCAAGAGACCCAGTACTTC. Protein sequence: CASSWDSQETQYF.

This clonotype was found many times. This rearrangement joins TRBV6-1 to TRBJ2-1, with 7 bases identical to TRBD2. The CDR3 spans 15 residues. V lost 10 bases, J lost 2 bases, and 11 bases stayed unmatched. Germline V CDR1 and CDR2: MNHNS, SASEGT. The CDR3 sequence: CATFRGSFTYNEQFF. As DNA, the CDR3 is TGTGCCACCTTCCGCGGGAGTTTTACCTACAATGAGCAGTTCTTC.